This passage covers 31 T cell receptor beta chains from one sample sequenced in a study of shared clonotypes between healthy human individuals. Some clones are missing from TCRdb's copy, which holds only in-frame ones; the method was immunoSEQ multiplex PCR. The sample records approximately 2.5 million clones, about 92% being singletons. Sequenced material: naive CD4+ T cells sorted from blood. Described subset: CD45RA+ positively selected. These receptors were obtained from a man in his late teens or twenties in good health.

The rearrangement joins TRBV6-5 to TRBJ2-2; no clear D. Trimming shortened V by 6 bases and J by 4 bases, and 9 bases separated the two germline ends. CDR1 and CDR2 (germline): MNHEY, SVGAGI. CDR3 size: 13 residues. The CDR3 DNA is TGTGCCAGCAGCCCCGGGCCCACCGGGGAGCTGTTTTTT. Encoded protein: CASSPGPTGELFF.

This clone was detected a few times. V is TRBV9 and J is TRBJ2-7; tentative D call: TRBD2 (6 bases). Germline lookup yields CDR1 SGDLS and CDR2 YYNGEE. V was cut by 2 bases and J by 2 bases, with 11 bases left in between. This CDR3 has 14 amino acids. The CDR3 DNA follows: TGTGCCAGCAGCGTGGGGGGTGACCCCTACGAGCAGTACTTC. It is translated as CASSVGGDPYEQYF.

This chain joins TRBV5-1 and TRBJ1-4; TRBD1 aligns across 7 bases. Germline values: CDR1 SGHRS, CDR2 YFSETQ. Trimming at V came to 3 bases and at J to 0 bases, leaving 2 bases not matched to a gene. This CDR3 is built from 15 residues. CDR3: CASSWGTATNEKLFF. CDR3 nucleotides: TGCGCCAGCAGCTGGGGGACAGCAACTAATGAAAAACTGTTTTTT. Looking up the rest from reference TRBV5-1 and TRBJ1-4 gives the full variable domain: KAGVTQTPRYLIKTRGQQVTLSCSPISGHRSVSWYQQTPGQGLQFLFEYFSETQRNKGNFPGRFSGRQFSNSRSEMNVSTLELGDSALYLCASSWGTATNEKLFFGSGTQLSVL.

This clone has only one observation. The sample contains more than one DNA sequence encoding this CDR3. This chain connects TRBV11-2 to TRBJ1-2; possible D gene TRBD1, 5 bases. V was trimmed by 4 bases and J by 4 bases, leaving 13 bases between them. This CDR3 comprises 14 residues. Germline-derived CDR1 and CDR2 are SGHAT and FQNNGV. The CDR3 nucleotides are TGTGCCAGCAGCTCCCTCCGGGGCGGCTATGGCTACACCTTC. Its translation is CASSSLRGGYGYTF.

This chain links TRBV9 with TRBJ2-3; D gene uncertain. V lost 0 bases and J 0 bases, leaving 11 bases between the germline ends. Per the germline V gene, CDR1 is SGDLS and CDR2 is YYNGEE. This CDR3 is 16 amino acids long. The CDR3 here is CASSVVAAASTDTQYF. The CDR3 DNA is TGTGCCAGCAGCGTAGTGGCGGCCGCTAGCACAGATACGCAGTATTTT.

This chain connects TRBV7-9 to TRBJ1-2; 11 bases fit TRBD1. The CDR3 extends over 16 amino acids. Germline CDR1 SEHNR, CDR2 FQNEAQ (reference sequence). V dropped 4 bases and J dropped 7; count of bases not matched to a gene: 11. The CDR3 DNA follows: TGTGCCAGCAGCTCCCGGTGGACAGGGGGCGCCGGTGGCTACACCTTC. It codes for CASSSRWTGGAGGYTF.

CDR3 in DNA: TGTGCCAGTACCTCGGGACAGGGATATGGCTACACCTTC. It translates to CASTSGQGYGYTF. The chain carries TRBV19 and TRBJ1-2; 9 nucleotides match TRBD1. The length of the CDR3 is 13 residues. Germline CDR1 and CDR2: LNHDA and SQIVND (reference sequence). Trimming removed 7 bases from V and 5 bases from J; junction bases left unmatched: 5.

The rearrangement joins TRBV27 to TRBJ1-1; D may be TRBD1 (5 bases). Germline CDR1 and CDR2: MNHEY and SMNVEV (reference sequence). The V and J ends lost 4 bases and 5 bases respectively, with 14 bases between them. There are 14 residues in the CDR3. CDR3 sequence: CASSSGRLLTEAFF. In nucleotides, the CDR3 is TGTGCCAGCAGTTCGGGACGGTTGTTGACTGAAGCTTTCTTT.

V is TRBV5-1 and J is TRBJ2-3; 9 bases map to TRBD2. Trimming removed 6 bases from V and 1 base from J; junction bases left unmatched: 9. CDR3 length: 16 residues. Germline CDR1 is SGHRS and CDR2 is YFSETQ. The CDR3: CASTLGSSGGTDTQYF. For the CDR3, the DNA is TGCGCCAGCACCCTAGGGTCTAGCGGGGGCACAGATACGCAGTATTTT.

The chain is built from TRBV4-1 and TRBJ2-7, with D maybe TRBD1 (7 bases). From germline, CDR1 is MGHRA and CDR2 YSYEKL. Between the trimmed V and J ends, which lost 3 bases and 6 bases, there was a span of 18 bases. CDR3 length: 15 amino acids. CDR3 amino acids: CASSHPRGERGEQYF. For the CDR3, the DNA is TGCGCCAGCAGCCACCCCAGGGGGGAAAGGGGCGAGCAGTACTTC.

The rearrangement uses TRBV5-1 and TRBJ1-5; D is ambiguous. There are 15 residues in the CDR3. CDR1 SGHRS and CDR2 YFSETQ come from the germline V gene. V was cut by 0 bases and J by 4 bases, with 11 bases left in between. The CDR3 DNA is TGCGCCAGCAGCTTGGAACCGGAGATAAATCAGCCCCAGCATTTT. Translation: CASSLEPEINQPQHF.

The chain carries TRBV11-1 and TRBJ2-4; D perhaps matches TRBD2 (5 bases). The V gene's germline CDR1 is SGHAT and CDR2 FQDESV (reference sequence). V was pared by 0 bases and J by 7 bases, with 7 bases between. This CDR3 is 13 amino acids long. CDR3 coding DNA: TGTGCCAGCAGCTTAGCGAGAGGGAACATTCAGTACTTC. This sequence encodes CASSLARGNIQYF.

Concerning this clone: At one boundary the junction diverges from the germline segment, which might be a read error. This chain links TRBV30 with TRBJ1-2, with no clear D. CDR1 and CDR2 from the germline V gene are GTSNPN and SVGIG (reference sequence). The CDR3 length is 12 residues. In DNA form, the CDR3 reads TGTGCCTGGAGCCCGGTTAACTACGGCTACACCTTC. Translating gives CAWSPVNYGYTF. Complete variable domain (other parts from reference TRBV30 and TRBJ1-2): SQTIHQWPATLVQPVGSPLSLECTVEGTSNPNLYWYRQAAGRGLQLLFYSVGIGQISSEVPQNLSASRPQDRQFILSSKKLLLSDSGFYLCAWSPVNYGYTFGSGTRLTVV.

The V gene is TRBV18, the J gene TRBJ2-7; D gene ambiguous. The CDR3 extends over 16 amino acids. The V gene's germline CDR1 is KGHSH and CDR2 LQKENI. The V end lost 3 bases, the J end lost 6 bases, and 21 bases lay between the germline ends. CDR3 loop: CASSPPGDSPSREQYF. In DNA form, the CDR3 reads TGTGCCAGCTCACCCCCTGGGGATAGTCCCTCTCGCGAGCAGTACTTC.

The chain recombines TRBV6-5 with TRBJ1-1; perhaps TRBD1 as D (6 bases). Germline V lookup: CDR1 MNHEY, CDR2 SVGAGI. V was clipped by 6 bases and J by 1 base, with 15 bases between them. This CDR3 is built from 15 residues. The CDR3 sequence is CASSLEGGRNTEAFF. CDR3 sequence (DNA): TGTGCCAGCAGCCTCGAGGGGGGGAGGAACACTGAAGCTTTCTTT.

The rearrangement uses TRBV5-1 and TRBJ1-4, with D perhaps matching TRBD1 (6 bases). Germline assignment: CDR1 SGHRS and CDR2 YFSETQ. This CDR3 comprises 14 residues. Trimming removed 1 base from V and 6 bases from J, with 10 bases in between. CDR3 sequence: CASSLQGSDEKLFF. CDR3 bases: TGCGCCAGCAGCTTGCAGGGGTCGGATGAAAAACTGTTTTTT.

The chain recombines TRBV5-1 with TRBJ1-1, with TRBD1 as a possible D gene (6 bases). Germline V lookup: CDR1 SGHRS, CDR2 YFSETQ. Between the trimmed V and J ends, which lost 0 bases and 5 bases, there was a span of 14 bases. The CDR3 totals 15 residues. The CDR3 sequence is CASSLDGGAWTEAFF. Here the CDR3 DNA reads TGCGCCAGCAGCTTGGACGGGGGCGCGTGGACTGAAGCTTTCTTT.

The chain couples TRBV10-3 to TRBJ1-1; the match to TRBD1 covers 9 bases. V trimming: 5 bases; J trimming: 5 bases; junction bases outside the gene matches: 6. The CDR3 totals 14 residues. CDR1 ENHRY and CDR2 SYGVKD come from the germline V gene. CDR3 in DNA: TGTGCCATCAGTTCACAGGGGGCGCAGACTGAAGCTTTCTTT. Translating gives CAISSQGAQTEAFF.

The gene calls are TRBV5-1 and TRBJ2-3; the D is unclear. Germline CDR1 reads SGHRS; CDR2 reads YFSETQ. There are 15 residues in the CDR3. Trimming cost V 4 bases and J 0 bases, with 12 bases left between them. In nucleotides, the CDR3 is TGCGCCAGCAGCATCGACGGAGCTAGCACAGATACGCAGTATTTT. This encodes CASSIDGASTDTQYF.

This sequence joins TRBV6-5 and TRBJ1-3; maybe TRBD1 (5 bases). The V end lost 0 bases, the J end lost 2 bases, and 8 bases lay between the germline ends. The CDR3 length is 15 residues. Germline V CDR1 and CDR2: MNHEY, SVGAGI. Here the CDR3 reads CASSYSRVPGNTIYF. In nucleotides, the CDR3 is TGTGCCAGCAGTTACTCCAGGGTTCCTGGAAACACCATATATTTT.

The chain is built from TRBV5-5 and TRBJ2-7, with 7 bases identical to TRBD1. Trimming cost V 5 bases and J 2 bases; bases outside gene matches: 7. Per germline, CDR1 SGHKS and CDR2 YYEKEE (reference sequence). The CDR3 is made up of 14 amino acids. This CDR3 reads CASSSGTVTYEQYF. DNA for the CDR3: TGTGCCAGCAGTTCCGGGACAGTAACCTACGAGCAGTACTTC. Variable domain in full (rest from reference TRBV5-5 and TRBJ2-7): DAGVTQSPTHLIKTRGQQVTLRCSPISGHKSVSWYQQVLGQGPQFIFQYYEKEERGRGNFPDRFSARQFPNYSSELNVNALLLGDSALYLCASSSGTVTYEQYFGPGTRLTVT.

The chain carries TRBV5-1 and TRBJ2-1; D may be TRBD1 or TRBD2 (6 bases each). Between the trimmed V and J ends, which lost 4 bases and 4 bases, there was a span of 18 bases. The CDR3 is 16 residues long. Germline V lookup: CDR1 SGHRS, CDR2 YFSETQ. The CDR3 spells CASSPSLGGLYNEQFF. The CDR3 DNA sequence: TGCGCCAGCAGCCCTAGTTTGGGGGGCCTTTACAATGAGCAGTTCTTC.

The chain employs TRBV19 and TRBJ1-3; D gene ambiguous. The CDR3 totals 15 residues. Trimming removed 5 bases at V and 0 bases at J, with 11 bases between. Looked up from germline, CDR1 is LNHDA and CDR2 is SQIVND (reference sequence). The CDR3 DNA follows: TGTGCCAGTAGTCGCCTTGGGAGCTCTGGAAACACCATATATTTT. Its translation: CASSRLGSSGNTIYF.

The chain employs TRBV5-6 and TRBJ1-5; 8 bases are a match to TRBD1. There are 14 residues in the CDR3. J lost 2 bases, V lost 4 bases, and 2 bases had no gene match. CDR1 SGHDT and CDR2 YYEEEE come from the germline V gene. The CDR3 reads CASSQGQGNQPQHF. The CDR3 DNA sequence: TGTGCCAGCAGCCAGGGACAGGGCAATCAGCCCCAGCATTTT. Full variable domain (rest looked up from reference TRBV5-6 and TRBJ1-5): DAGVTQSPTHLIKTRGQQVTLRCSPKSGHDTVSWYQQALGQGPQFIFQYYEEEERQRGNFPDRFSGHQFPNYSSELNVNALLLGDSALYLCASSQGQGNQPQHFGDGTRLSIL.

The table lists this clone with a count of one. The CDR3 DNA follows: TGTGCCAGCAGCAACGGGGGGGCAGGAGAAAAACTGTTTTTT. This translates into CASSNGGAGEKLFF. The chain has TRBV6-4 and TRBJ1-4; TRBD1 is a possible D gene (6 bases). Germline CDR1 MRHNA, CDR2 SNTAGT. The germline V and J ends were trimmed by 6 bases and 8 bases, with 16 bases remaining between them. The length of the CDR3 is 14 residues.

The chain employs TRBV5-1 and TRBJ2-1, with TRBD1 identical over 8 bases. The length of the CDR3 is 16 residues. Germline loops: CDR1 SGHRS, CDR2 YFSETQ. The V gene end was trimmed by 5 bases and the J gene end by 6 bases; junction bases not matched to a gene: 13. The CDR3 loop is CASRAQGAWSSNEQFF. The CDR3 DNA reads TGCGCCAGCAGGGCTCAGGGGGCTTGGTCAAGCAATGAGCAGTTCTTC.

Comments on this clone: The sample carries other DNA sequences with the same CDR3. The gene calls are TRBV18 and TRBJ2-7; perhaps TRBD2 as D (6 bases). The CDR3 consists of 14 residues. Germline V gene lookup returns CDR1 KGHSH and CDR2 LQKENI. V dropped 3 bases and J dropped 3 bases, with 12 bases sitting between them. CDR3 protein: CASSPGGTGYEQYF. In DNA, the CDR3 is TGTGCCAGCTCACCGGGGGGTACCGGCTACGAGCAGTACTTC.

The chain recombines TRBV5-4 with TRBJ2-5; D is unresolved. The CDR3 totals 14 residues. V was shortened by 0 bases and J by 1 base, with 7 bases between the two germline ends. Germline-derived CDR1 and CDR2 are SGHNT and YYREEE (reference sequence). DNA of the CDR3: TGTGCCAGCAGCTTGGAACTGATCCAAGAGACCCAGTACTTC. Protein product: CASSLELIQETQYF. The full variable domain, rest sourced from reference TRBV5-4 and TRBJ2-5, is ETGVTQSPTHLIKTRGQQVTLRCSSQSGHNTVSWYQQALGQGPQFIFQYYREEENGRGNFPPRFSGLQFPNYSSELNVNALELDDSALYLCASSLELIQETQYFGPGTRLLVL.

Worth noting for this clone: The same CDR3 is also encoded by other DNA sequences in this sample. The gene calls are TRBV6-5 and TRBJ2-1; 10 positions match TRBD1. The CDR3 covers 14 residues. The trim removed 5 bases at V and 4 bases at J, leaving 2 bases unmatched. CDR1 is MNHEY, CDR2 SVGAGI, per germline. This chain's CDR3 is CASSRTGGYNEQFF. DNA for the CDR3: TGTGCCAGCAGTCGGACAGGGGGGTACAATGAGCAGTTCTTC.

Remarks on this clone: At one of its ends the junction is not consistent with the germline gene, which may arise from a read error. This CDR3 is CASSHSGGDLEQFF. CDR3 nucleotide sequence: TGTGCTAGCAGCCATAGCGGGGGTGACCTGGAGCAGTTCTTC. V gene TRBV7-7 combines with J gene TRBJ2-1, with 9 bases aligning to TRBD2. The CDR3 has 14 residues. CDR1 and CDR2 from the germline V gene are SSHAT and FNYEAQ (reference sequence).

This clone came up once. The chain links TRBV5-6 to TRBJ2-2; 8 nucleotides line up with TRBD2. Germline lookup yields CDR1 SGHDT and CDR2 YYEEEE. This CDR3 is 15 amino acids long. V dropped 6 bases and J dropped 0; count of bases not matched to a gene: 4. This CDR3 reads CASTPGLANTGELFF. CDR3 sequence (DNA): TGTGCCAGCACCCCGGGACTAGCGAACACCGGGGAGCTGTTTTTT.